A single sample gave rise to the 16 T cell receptor beta chains below, sequenced in a study of CD8 T cells in ankylosing spondylitis. TCRdb recomputed calls from the 5' RACE reads with MiXCR, one row per CDR3 protein. The sample consists of 150,000 to 200,000 distinct CDR3 sequences, 18% of them appearing once. The source material was blood, either unsorted or a sorted T cell fraction (not recorded which). These receptors all come from a male donor under 30 with ankylosing spondylitis or in good health (not recorded which).

The sample holds many counts of this clonotype. This chain uses TRBV29-1 with TRBJ2-3; D gene unclear. Germline V gene data show CDR1 as SQVTM and CDR2 as ANQGSEA. Between the trimmed V and J ends, which lost 5 bases and 0 bases, there was a span of 12 bases. CDR3 length: 14 residues. This CDR3 reads CSVSPKASTDTQYF. CDR3 nucleotide sequence: TGCAGCGTTTCGCCCAAAGCTAGCACAGATACGCAGTATTTT.

The chain has TRBV5-4 and TRBJ2-7; D is perhaps TRBD1 (6 bases). The CDR3 has 13 residues. From germline, CDR1 is SGHNT and CDR2 YYREEE (reference sequence). V lost 7 bases and J 6 bases, leaving 17 bases between the germline ends. In DNA form, the CDR3 reads TGTGCCAGCGGGCTGGTCCCAGGGGCCGAGCAGTACGTC. Translation: CASGLVPGAEQYV.

In this sample, this clonotype turned up many times. The rearrangement joins TRBV6-2 or TRBV6-3 to TRBJ2-1; 8 bases fit TRBD2. The CDR3 is 13 amino acids. Germline V gene data show CDR1 as MNHEY and CDR2 as SVGEGT. J lost 2 bases, V lost 11 bases, and 5 bases had no gene match. CDR3 protein: CACRGGAYNEQFF. DNA for the CDR3: TGTGCCTGCCGGGGGGGGGCCTACAATGAGCAGTTCTTC.

This chain links TRBV6-6 with TRBJ1-2, with D tentatively TRBD1 (5 bases). The CDR3 spans 17 residues. With 6 bases removed from V and 3 bases from J, the gap between germline ends came to 23 bases. In germline, CDR1 is MNHNY, CDR2 SVGAGI (reference sequence). The DNA of the CDR3 is TGTGCCAGCAGCACCCTAGGACACCGGAGTGAGGACTATGGCTACACCTTC. Protein product: CASSTLGHRSEDYGYTF.

There are many counts of this clonotype. The rearrangement links TRBV5-1 to TRBJ2-1; 11 bases map to TRBD2. Germline V lookup: CDR1 SGHRS, CDR2 YFSETQ. The V gene end was trimmed by 7 bases and the J gene end by 0 bases; junction bases not matched to a gene: 3. The CDR3 is 15 amino acids. Written as DNA, the CDR3 is TGCGCCAGCTCTAGCGGGAGGTACTCCTACAATGAGCAGTTCTTC. Amino acid sequence: CASSSGRYSYNEQFF.

This clonotype was recorded many times. The chain employs TRBV19 and TRBJ1-1; D gene uncertain. Trimming took off 5 bases at V and 3 bases at J, with 16 bases between the two ends. Germline lookup yields CDR1 LNHDA and CDR2 SQIVND (reference sequence). The CDR3 has 15 amino acids. The CDR3 reads CASSPRGSQYTEAFF. The CDR3 DNA sequence: TGTGCCAGTAGTCCGCGAGGGTCACAGTACACTGAAGCTTTCTTT.

This clonotype was counted at least ten times. In DNA, the CDR3 is TGTGCCAGCAGCCAAGTTCTAGCGGTGAATGAGCAGTTCTTC. Its translation is CASSQVLAVNEQFF. This sequence joins TRBV3-1 and TRBJ2-1, with 7 nucleotides matching TRBD2. J lost 7 bases, V lost 1 base, and 4 bases had no gene match. Germline-derived CDR1 and CDR2 are LGHDT and YNNKEL (reference sequence). The CDR3 covers 14 residues.

This rearrangement joins TRBV20-1 to TRBJ2-4, with 7 bases matching TRBD1. Germline CDR1 reads DFQATT; CDR2 reads SNEGSKA (reference sequence). The CDR3 has 13 residues. Trimming removed 4 bases from V and 8 bases from J; junction bases left unmatched: 8. The CDR3 DNA reads as TGCAGTGCTACAAGACAGGGCGGTCACATTCAGTACTTC. Translating it yields CSATRQGGHIQYF.

This clonotype showed up many times. V usage is TRBV7-2 and J usage is TRBJ2-1; 8 bases are shared with TRBD2. The J segment lost 4 bases and the V segment lost 5 bases, leaving 7 bases of the junction unmatched. The V gene's germline CDR1 is SGHTA and CDR2 FQGNSA. This CDR3 has 15 residues. The CDR3 is CASSGTSGEYNEQFF. CDR3 sequence (DNA): TGTGCCAGCAGCGGAACTAGCGGAGAATACAATGAGCAGTTCTTC.

This clonotype was seen a handful of times. The J gene is TRBJ1-1, the V gene TRBV19; D remains unclear. The germline gives CDR1 LNHDA, CDR2 SQIVND (reference sequence). V shed 3 bases and J shed 0 bases, with 8 bases lying between them. The CDR3 is 14 residues long. CDR3 coding DNA: TGTGCCAGTAGTATCAAGGGCATGAACACTGAAGCTTTCTTT. This sequence encodes CASSIKGMNTEAFF.

This clonotype was observed many times. CDR3 region: CAISYLAGGRNEQFF. The DNA for the CDR3 is TGTGCCATCAGTTATCTAGCGGGAGGGCGCAATGAGCAGTTCTTC. The rearrangement links TRBV10-3 to TRBJ2-1; 12 bases line up with TRBD2. This CDR3 contains 15 residues. The V gene end was trimmed by 5 bases and the J gene end by 6 bases; junction bases not matched to a gene: 5. CDR1 is ENHRY, CDR2 SYGVKD, per germline.

This clonotype was observed at least ten times. The chain has TRBV10-3 and TRBJ1-2; D uncertain. The CDR3 extends over 14 amino acids. Germline V gene sequence: CDR1 ENHRY, CDR2 SYGVKD. V was trimmed by 4 bases and J by 4 bases, leaving 13 bases between them. This CDR3 is CAISVEAPSYGYTF. The CDR3 region has the DNA TGTGCCATCAGTGTTGAGGCCCCATCCTATGGCTACACCTTC.

The rearrangement joins TRBV11-1 to TRBJ2-2, with D perhaps being TRBD1 or TRBD2 (5 bases each). Germline CDR1 and CDR2: SGHAT and FQDESV (reference sequence). The length of the CDR3 is 19 residues. Deletions cut 6 bases from V and 4 bases from J, with 27 bases between. The CDR3 protein is CASSRPGTHDDWGTGELFF. CDR3 DNA sequence: TGTGCCAGCAGTAGACCCGGGACCCACGACGACTGGGGCACCGGGGAGCTGTTTTTT.

This clonotype was recorded at least ten times. This sequence joins TRBV21-1 and TRBJ2-5. TRBV21-1 is noted as a pseudogene. This CDR3 region has 16 residues. This CDR3 reads CASSKVGHCGKETQYF. In DNA form, the CDR3 reads TGTGCCAGCAGCAAAGTAGGCCACTGTGGGAAGGAGACCCAGTACTTC.

In DNA form, the CDR3 reads TGTGCCAGCAGCCGGGGACAGGGGACAGAGACCCAGTACTTC. Residues: CASSRGQGTETQYF. The gene calls are TRBV11-2 and TRBJ2-5; 10 nucleotides agree with TRBD1. CDR1 and CDR2 from the germline V gene are SGHAT and FQNNGV. The ends lost 5 bases at V and 4 bases at J; junction bases unmatched: 4. The CDR3 runs 14 residues.

In its sample, this clonotype was seen many times. The chain recombines TRBV12-3 or TRBV12-4 with TRBJ2-5; the D gene could be TRBD1 or TRBD2 (5 bases each). V was cut by 6 bases and J by 1 base, with 9 bases left in between. The CDR3 extends over 13 amino acids. In nucleotides, the CDR3 is TGTGCCAGCAGAGGGACCACCCAAGAGACCCAGTACTTC. Residues: CASRGTTQETQYF.